The rows below give T cell receptor beta chains drawn from one sample of a study of lymphopenia after photon versus proton radiotherapy. Profiled with immunoSEQ multiplex PCR; TCRdb holds only in-frame clones, not every one. The table has around 63,000 clones, approximately 83% seen once; the top ten hold about 2%. Specimen: peripheral blood, collected from a patient treated with photon-based radiotherapy. Receptor source: a man aged 35 to 55 with gastric cancer. Both conserved end residues are part of each CDR3. D genes are given only for firm matches. Size values are once, few and many counts, or a class for expanded clones, and some rows have none.

clone_size,v_call,j_call,d_call,cdr3_aa,cdr3_nt
-,TRBV6-1,TRBJ1-3,-,CASSEGGSGNTIYF,TGTGCCAGCAGTGAAGGGGGCTCTGGAAACACCATATATTTT
-,TRBV21-1,TRBJ2-7,-,CASSKAGTGGLPYYEQYF,TGTGCCAGCAGCAAAGCCGGGACAGGGGGTCTCCCCTACTACGAGCAGTACTTC
-,TRBV6-6,TRBJ2-7,-,CASSYWAGSYEQYF,TGTGCCAGCAGTTACTGGGCAGGCTCCTACGAGCAGTACTTC
-,TRBV27,TRBJ2-1,TRBD2,CASSFVGGVVDEQFF,TGTGCCAGCAGTTTTGTCGGGGGGGTAGTTGATGAGCAGTTCTTC
once,TRBV4-1,TRBJ1-5,TRBD1,CASSLLGQGASNQPQHF,TGCGCCAGCAGCCTTTTGGGACAGGGGGCATCTAATCAGCCCCAGCATTTT
-,TRBV6-6,TRBJ2-2,-,CASLRSENTGELFF,TGTGCCAGTCTACGATCCGAGAACACCGGGGAGCTGTTTTTT
-,TRBV9,TRBJ2-1,TRBD1,CASSVAGDRNAEQFF,TGTGCCAGCAGCGTCGCCGGGGACAGGAACGCTGAGCAGTTCTTC
-,TRBV7-9,TRBJ2-5,-,CASSLGRWGVETQYF,TGTGCCAGCAGCTTAGGACGGTGGGGGGTCGAGACCCAGTACTTC
-,TRBV5-8,TRBJ1-2,-,CASSLGRQAGTGYTF,TGTGCCAGCAGCTTAGGCCGACAGGCGGGTACGGGCTACACCTTC
-,TRBV5-1,TRBJ1-4,-,CASSRLIPNEKLFF,TGCGCCAGCAGCAGACTTATTCCTAATGAAAAACTGTTTTTT
-,TRBV5-6,TRBJ1-6,-,CASSLPAVSGSPLHF,TGTGCCAGCAGCTTGCCGGCGGTATCGGGTTCACCCCTCCACTTT
-,TRBV27,TRBJ2-1,-,CASSSFPGTSYNEQFF,TGTGCCAGCAGTTCGTTCCCGGGGACCTCCTACAATGAGCAGTTCTTC
-,TRBV7-9,TRBJ2-7,-,CASSLGGLLPYYEQYF,TGTGCCAGCAGCTTAGGGGGTCTCTTGCCCTACTACGAGCAGTACTTC
-,TRBV5-8,TRBJ2-5,TRBD1,CASSFKRTGGISETQYF,TGTGCCAGCAGCTTCAAACGGACAGGGGGTATCAGTGAGACCCAGTACTTC
few,TRBV15,TRBJ2-7,-,CATSRGPPDHYEQYF,TGTGCCACCAGCAGAGGCCCTCCAGACCACTACGAGCAGTACTTC
-,TRBV5-4,TRBJ1-3,TRBD1,CASSVGGRGSGNTIYF,TGTGCCAGCAGCGTTGGGGGCAGGGGGTCTGGAAACACCATATATTTT
once,TRBV5-4,TRBJ2-1,-,CASSSRGGELISYNEQFF,TGTGCCAGCAGCTCCCGAGGCGGGGAGTTAATCTCCTACAATGAGCAGTTCTTC
-,TRBV18,TRBJ2-7,TRBD1,CASSLGQLSYEQYF,TGTGCCAGCTCACTGGGACAGCTATCCTACGAGCAGTACTTC
-,TRBV10-3,TRBJ2-7,-,CAISEMKGGEQYF,TGTGCCATCAGTGAAATGAAAGGGGGCGAGCAGTACTTC
-,TRBV4-3,TRBJ1-1,-,CASSQGSPGAGNTEAFF,TGCGCCAGCAGCCAAGGCTCTCCGGGGGCGGGAAACACTGAAGCTTTCTTT
-,TRBV7-3,TRBJ2-2,-,CASSSGQTGELFF,TGTGCCAGCAGCTCCGGACAGACCGGGGAGCTGTTTTTT
-,TRBV18,TRBJ2-6,-,CASSPPVPILTF,TGTGCCAGCTCACCACCGGTTCCTATCCTGACTTTC
-,TRBV11-2,TRBJ1-4,-,CASSLAITATNEKLFF,TGTGCCAGCAGCTTAGCCATAACAGCAACTAATGAAAAACTGTTTTTT
-,TRBV6-1,TRBJ2-7,TRBD1,CASSERSRTGPYEQYF,TGTGCCAGCAGTGAAAGATCGAGGACAGGCCCCTACGAGCAGTACTTC